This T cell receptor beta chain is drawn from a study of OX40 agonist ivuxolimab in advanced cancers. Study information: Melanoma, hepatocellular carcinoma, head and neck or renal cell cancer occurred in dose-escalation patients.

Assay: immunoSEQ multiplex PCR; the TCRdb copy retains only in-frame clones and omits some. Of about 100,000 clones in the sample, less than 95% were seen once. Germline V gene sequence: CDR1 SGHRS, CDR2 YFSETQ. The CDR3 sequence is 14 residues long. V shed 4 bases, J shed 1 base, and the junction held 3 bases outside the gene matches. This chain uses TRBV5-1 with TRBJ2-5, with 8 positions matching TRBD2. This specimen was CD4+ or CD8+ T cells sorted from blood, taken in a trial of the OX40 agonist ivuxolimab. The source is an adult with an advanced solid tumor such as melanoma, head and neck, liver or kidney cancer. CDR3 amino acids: CASSPGGGQETQYF. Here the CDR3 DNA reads TGCGCCAGCAGCCCCGGGGGGGGCCAAGAGACCCAGTACTTC.